These T cell receptor beta chains were read from a single sample in a study of CD8 T cells in ankylosing spondylitis. One entry per CDR3 protein results from TCRdb running MiXCR on the 5' RACE reads. The sample includes a few hundred thousand distinct CDR3 sequences, around 18% of them seen just once. The sequencing sample was made of blood, either unsorted or a sorted T cell fraction (not recorded which). The source is a male donor with ankylosing spondylitis or in good health (not recorded which). Both conserved end residues are part of each CDR3. The order of the fields is clone size, D gene, V gene, J gene, CDR3 protein, CDR3 DNA. A D gene is named only where the DNA matches it firmly. Not every row has a clone size; where given, it reads once, few, many or a size class.

few	TRBD2	TRBV15	TRBJ2-1	CATSRAGLGKNEQFF	TGTGCCACCAGCAGAGCGGGACTAGGAAAAAATGAGCAGTTCTTC
-	-	TRBV7-2	TRBJ1-1	CASSPPRDPNTEAFF	TGTGCCAGCAGTCCACCTAGAGACCCGAACACTGAAGCTTTCTTT
-	TRBD2	TRBV18	TRBJ2-5	CASSPSTLAGGKETQYF	TGTGCCAGCTCACCATCGACCTTAGCGGGGGGCAAGGAGACCCAGTACTTC
-	-	TRBV5-1	TRBJ1-6	CASSLAQTNSPLHF	TGCGCCAGCAGCTTGGCGCAGACGAATTCACCCCTCCACTTT
few	TRBD2	TRBV6-2/TRBV6-3	TRBJ2-1	CASRASGGRNEQFF	TGTGCCAGCAGAGCTAGCGGGGGACGGAATGAGCAGTTCTTC
few	TRBD1	TRBV14	TRBJ2-1	CASSQDWPGQGADEQFF	TGTGCCAGCAGCCAAGATTGGCCGGGACAGGGGGCCGATGAGCAGTTCTTC
-	-	TRBV28	TRBJ1-2	CASKILAEAYTF	TGTGCCAGCAAAATCCTGGCAGAGGCCTACACCTTC
few	-	TRBV12-3/TRBV12-4	TRBJ2-1	CASKGFTYNEQFF	TGTGCCAGCAAAGGGTTCACCTACAATGAGCAGTTCTTC
few	-	TRBV12-3/TRBV12-4	TRBJ1-5	CASSATGPPQPQHF	TGTGCCAGCAGTGCGACAGGTCCGCCTCAGCCCCAGCATTTT
-	TRBD2	TRBV6-1	TRBJ2-3	CASRKWGGTDTQYF	TGTGCCAGCAGAAAATGGGGGGGAACAGATACGCAGTATTTT
-	-	TRBV7-9	TRBJ2-1	CASSHRDGRSYNEQFF	TGTGCCAGCAGCCATAGGGACGGCCGCTCCTACAATGAGCAGTTCTTC
-	-	TRBV28	TRBJ2-1	CASNPGGVSYNEQFF	TGTGCCAGCAATCCCGGAGGGGTCTCCTACAATGAGCAGTTCTTC
-	TRBD2	TRBV6-5	TRBJ2-2	CASSYFSGGRGTGELFF	TGTGCCAGCAGTTACTTTAGCGGGGGAAGGGGCACCGGGGAGCTGTTTTTT
few	-	TRBV12-3/TRBV12-4	TRBJ1-2	CASSFRGTSYGYTF	TGTGCCAGCAGTTTCCGGGGGACCAGCTATGGCTACACCTTC
many	-	TRBV12-3/TRBV12-4	TRBJ1-3	CASSSNDGRGIYF	TGTGCCAGCAGTTCCAACGACGGGAGAGGCATATATTTT
-	-	TRBV10-3	TRBJ2-5	CAISESTGSGVKETQYF	TGTGCCATCAGTGAGTCGACCGGGTCTGGAGTTAAAGAGACCCAGTACTTC
many	-	TRBV10-3	TRBJ2-4	CAIIIRGEKNIQYF	TGTGCCATCATTATCAGGGGTGAGAAAAACATTCAGTACTTC
few	TRBD2	TRBV9	TRBJ2-2	CASSVQGLAGNTGELFF	TGTGCCAGCAGCGTCCAGGGACTAGCGGGAAACACCGGGGAGCTGTTTTTT
many	TRBD2	TRBV7-2	TRBJ2-1	CASSAWTSVNNEQFF	TGTGCCAGCAGCGCCTGGACTAGCGTAAACAATGAGCAGTTCTTC
many	TRBD1	TRBV7-9	TRBJ2-1	CASSFGTGSFAQFF	TGTGCCAGCAGCTTTGGGACAGGGAGTTTTGCGCAGTTCTTC
few	TRBD2	TRBV20-1	TRBJ2-3	CSETGGNTDTQYF	TGCAGTGAGACGGGAGGAAACACAGATACGCAGTATTTT
-	TRBD2	TRBV11-2	TRBJ2-5	CASSLSGGIETQYF	TGTGCCAGCAGCTTATCGGGAGGGATTGAGACCCAGTACTTC
-	TRBD2	TRBV5-1	TRBJ2-4	CASSLAASGIGAKNIQYF	TGCGCCAGCAGCTTGGCGGCTAGCGGGATCGGGGCCAAAAACATTCAGTACTTC
-	TRBD1	TRBV6-1	TRBJ1-5	CASSGTGAWGNQPQHF	TGTGCCAGCAGTGGGACAGGGGCCTGGGGCAATCAGCCCCAGCATTTT
-	-	TRBV6-1	TRBJ2-5	CASSADRYQETQYF	TGTGCCAGCAGTGCAGACAGATACCAAGAGACCCAGTACTTC
-	-	TRBV19	TRBJ1-5	CASSRRISGQPQHF	TGTGCCAGTAGTCGTCGCATATCGGGACAGCCCCAGCATTTT
many	-	TRBV20-1	TRBJ1-1	CSARVPGNTEAFF	TGCAGTGCTAGAGTACCAGGGAACACTGAAGCTTTCTTT
few	-	TRBV11-2	TRBJ1-1	CASSLAASGAQAFF	TGTGCCAGCAGCTTAGCCGCGAGCGGGGCGCAAGCTTTCTTT
few	-	TRBV7-9	TRBJ2-1	CASSSIQGWAYNEQFF	TGTGCCAGCAGCTCGATACAGGGCTGGGCCTACAATGAGCAGTTCTTC
-	-	TRBV27	TRBJ1-4	CASSLRGAANEKLFF	TGTGCCAGCAGTTTGAGGGGAGCAGCTAATGAAAAACTGTTTTTT
-	-	TRBV5-1	TRBJ2-1	CASSLGGTDNNEQFF	TGCGCCAGCAGCTTGGGAGGGACGGACAACAATGAGCAGTTCTTC
few	TRBD1	TRBV10-3	TRBJ1-2	CAIRSGQGNYGYTF	TGTGCCATCAGGAGTGGACAGGGTAACTATGGCTACACCTTC
-	-	TRBV7-2	TRBJ2-3	CASSLVWLADTQYF	TGTGCCAGCAGCTTAGTGTGGCTAGCCGATACGCAGTATTTT
-	TRBD2	TRBV12-3/TRBV12-4	TRBJ2-2	CAISYWSGGPTNTGELFF	TGTGCCATCAGTTATTGGTCGGGGGGTCCTACGAACACCGGGGAGCTGTTTTTT
many	TRBD2	TRBV10-1	TRBJ2-5	CASSAAGGGETQYF	TGCGCCAGCAGTGCGGCGGGAGGAGGAGAGACCCAGTACTTC
many	-	TRBV27	TRBJ1-5	CASSLSRGNQPQHF	TGTGCCAGCAGTTTATCACGGGGGAATCAGCCCCAGCATTTT
few	-	TRBV15	TRBJ2-2	CATSIVPSTGELFF	TGTGCCACCAGCATCGTCCCCAGCACCGGGGAGCTGTTTTTT
-	-	TRBV10-3	TRBJ1-4	CAISESTGPSSEKLFF	TGTGCCATCAGTGAATCTACCGGGCCATCGAGTGAAAAACTGTTTTTT
many	-	TRBV10-3	TRBJ2-1	CAISGASYNEQFF	TGTGCCATTTCGGGAGCCTCCTACAATGAGCAGTTCTTC
few	-	TRBV18	TRBJ2-2	CASSPPGGGTGELFF	TGTGCCAGCTCACCCCCAGGAGGGGGCACCGGGGAGCTGTTTTTT
-	TRBD1	TRBV11-2	TRBJ2-1	CASNTGTGRADEQFF	TGTGCCAGCAACACCGGGACAGGGAGAGCCGATGAGCAGTTCTTC
-	-	TRBV7-3	TRBJ2-2	CASSPDTELFF	TGTGCCAGCAGCCCGGACACGGAGCTGTTTTTT
few	-	TRBV29-1	TRBJ2-2	CSVGFLRDGVTGELFF	TGCAGCGTTGGATTTCTCCGGGACGGGGTCACCGGGGAGCTGTTTTTT
-	-	TRBV27	TRBJ1-3	CASSLKPSGNTIYF	TGTGCCAGCAGTTTAAAGCCCTCTGGAAACACCATATATTTT
many	TRBD1	TRBV10-3	TRBJ2-1	CATGTGVGGGKGNEQFF	TGTGCCACCGGGACAGGGGTTGGAGGGGGTAAGGGGAATGAGCAGTTCTTC
-	-	TRBV7-2	TRBJ1-5	CASSLWSSSNQPQHF	TGTGCCAGCAGCTTGTGGAGTAGTAGCAATCAGCCCCAGCATTTT
many	TRBD2	TRBV11-2	TRBJ2-1	CASSLGTSGGGGSYNEQFF	TGTGCCAGCAGCTTAGGGACTAGCGGGGGAGGCGGTTCCTACAATGAGCAGTTCTTC
-	TRBD2	TRBV20-1	TRBJ2-1	CSAGAGVGNEQFF	TGCAGTGCAGGAGCGGGAGTTGGGAATGAGCAGTTCTTC
many	-	TRBV3-1	TRBJ1-1	CASSQDLGLANTEAFF	TGTGCCAGCAGCCAAGATCTGGGACTCGCGAACACTGAAGCTTTCTTT
-	-	TRBV9	TRBJ1-5	CASSVRRVSPSNQPQHF	TGTGCCAGCAGCGTAAGACGGGTCAGCCCAAGCAATCAGCCCCAGCATTTT
-	TRBD1	TRBV25-1	TRBJ2-1	CASSEHAGTGGNEQFF	TGTGCCAGCAGTGAACACGCCGGGACAGGGGGCAATGAGCAGTTCTTC
-	-	TRBV27	TRBJ1-2	CASSLKGQQLWGYTF	TGTGCCAGCAGTTTAAAGGGACAACAACTATGGGGCTACACCTTC
few	-	TRBV5-6	TRBJ2-1	CASSSQRRRGVYNEQFF	TGTGCCAGCAGCTCACAACGTCGTAGGGGGGTCTACAATGAGCAGTTCTTC